The rows below give T cell receptor beta chains drawn from one sample of a study of T cell responses to AZD1222 COVID-19 vaccine. This table comes from immunoSEQ multiplex PCR, and its TCRdb copy is limited to in-frame clones, with some not included. The table shows about 140,000 clones, with roughly 89% occurring only once. This sample comprised peripheral blood, obtained on day 0 of AZD1222 vaccination. All receptors come from an adult in good health. Both conserved end residues are part of each CDR3. Fields, in order: CDR3 length, V gene, CDR3 protein.

15	TRBV2	CASSRGQGADYEQYF
15	TRBV7-2	CASSLVVKSYNEQFF
17	TRBV27	CASSPSHVRAYNSPLHF
15	TRBV5-1	CASSIGSLTNEKLFF
9	TRBV23-1	CASSLRQFF
13	TRBV12-3/TRBV12-4	CASSLQFSETQYF
14	TRBV28	CASMGDRASYEQYF
13	TRBV19	CASSMAAFGELFF
12	TRBV11-3	CASGHPNTEAFF
15	TRBV28	CASRGESGTSYEQYF